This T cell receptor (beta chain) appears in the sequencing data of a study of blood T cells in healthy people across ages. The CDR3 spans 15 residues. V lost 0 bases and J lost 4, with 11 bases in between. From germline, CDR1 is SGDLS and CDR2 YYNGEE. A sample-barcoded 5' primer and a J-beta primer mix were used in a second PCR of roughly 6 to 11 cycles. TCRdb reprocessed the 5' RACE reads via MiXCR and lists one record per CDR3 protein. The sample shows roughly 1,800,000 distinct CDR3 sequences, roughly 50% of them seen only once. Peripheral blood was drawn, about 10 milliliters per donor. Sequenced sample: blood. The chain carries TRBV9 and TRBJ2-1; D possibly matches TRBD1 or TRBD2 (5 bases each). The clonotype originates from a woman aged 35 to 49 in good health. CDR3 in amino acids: CASSVGGDLYNEQFF. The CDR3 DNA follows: TGTGCCAGCAGCGTAGGTGGGGACCTATACAATGAGCAGTTCTTC.